This is a list of T cell receptor beta chains from one sample in a study of blood T cell repertoires in COVID-19. Clones were read by immunoSEQ multiplex PCR, and TCRdb kept only the in-frame ones, dropping some. The sample yields approximately 190,000 clones, 82% seen once. Sequenced material: peripheral blood. The source of these receptors is a human donor with acute or convalescent COVID-19. The donor label of this sample is uncertain. The CDR3 runs from the conserved cysteine through the conserved F or W. The D gene is left open where the match is weak. Not all rows give a size; the values are once, few, many and, for expanded clones, a class.

TRBV24-1	NA	TRBJ2-1	few	TGTGCCACCAGTGATTCGCGATTCCCCCGTGAGCAGTTCTTC	CATSDSRFPREQFF
TRBV6-5	NA	TRBJ1-3	NA	TGTGCCAGCAGGAGACAGGAGTTCGGAAACACCATATATTTT	CASRRQEFGNTIYF
TRBV30	NA	TRBJ1-2	few	TGTGCCTGGCAGGGGACCTCCGATGGCTACACCTTC	CAWQGTSDGYTF
TRBV19	TRBD1	TRBJ1-1	once	TGTGCCAGTAGTATAGCTTGGACAGGGGGGACTGAAGCTTTCTTT	CASSIAWTGGTEAFF
TRBV5-1	NA	TRBJ2-7	NA	TGCGCCAGCAGCCCCGGGAGGGGGCAAGTCTACGAGCAGTACTTC	CASSPGRGQVYEQYF
TRBV5-6	NA	TRBJ1-5	NA	TGTGCCAGCAGCTCTTGGGGCCAACCCAGCACTCAGCCCCAGCATTTT	CASSSWGQPSTQPQHF
TRBV6-1	NA	TRBJ2-6	NA	TGTGCCAGCAGTGTTCGACAGGCTTACTCTGGGGCCAACGTCCTGACTTTC	CASSVRQAYSGANVLTF
TRBV30	NA	TRBJ1-2	NA	TGTGCCTGGGGGAAAAGGGACATTAACTATGGCTACACCTTC	CAWGKRDINYGYTF
TRBV19	TRBD1	TRBJ1-5	NA	TGTGCCAGTAGTACTCCCGACAGGGGTGGGGATCAGCCCCAGCATTTT	CASSTPDRGGDQPQHF
TRBV6-5	TRBD2	TRBJ2-1	few	TGTGCCAGCAGTTATGTGGGAGGGACCTCCAATGAGCAGTTCTTC	CASSYVGGTSNEQFF
TRBV18	TRBD2	TRBJ2-2	NA	TGTGCCAGCTCCCTAGCGGTCACCGGGGAGCTGTTTTTT	CASSLAVTGELFF
TRBV7-6	TRBD1	TRBJ2-7	NA	TGTGCCAGCAGCCCCCGGACAGGAGTCCTTTACGAGCAGTACTTC	CASSPRTGVLYEQYF
TRBV7-3	NA	TRBJ2-2	NA	TGTGCCAGCAGCCCGACAGGTGTGAACACCGGGGAGCTGTTTTTT	CASSPTGVNTGELFF
TRBV7-2	TRBD2	TRBJ2-5	NA	TGTGCCAGCAGCTTACAGACTAGCGGGTGGGGGACCCAGTACTTC	CASSLQTSGWGTQYF
TRBV7-2	TRBD1	TRBJ1-3	NA	TGTGCCAGCAGCTTAGGGACAGGAGGAAACACCATATATTTT	CASSLGTGGNTIYF
TRBV10-1	NA	TRBJ2-1	NA	TGCGCCAGCAGCCGGTCGGGTCGAGGCAATGAGCAGTTCTTC	CASSRSGRGNEQFF
TRBV18	TRBD1	TRBJ1-1	NA	TGTGCCAGCTCACTATTTGAGACGGGACAGGGGACTGAAGCTTTCTTT	CASSLFETGQGTEAFF
TRBV28	NA	TRBJ2-7	once	TGTGCCAGCAGCTTGGTCGCTAGTTACGAGCAGTACTTC	CASSLVASYEQYF
TRBV19	TRBD1	TRBJ2-7	few	TGTGCCTCTTCCCGGGGTGGGACAGCCCCGTGGCAGTACTTC	CASSRGGTAPWQYF
TRBV21-1	NA	TRBJ2-7	NA	TGTGCCAGCAGCAAAGCGACAGGGGGCGGCTACAACGAGCAGTACTTC	CASSKATGGGYNEQYF
TRBV6-5	TRBD1	TRBJ1-1	NA	TGTGCCAGCAGCACAGACAGGGGGGAAGCTTTCTTT	CASSTDRGEAFF
TRBV5-1	NA	TRBJ2-3	NA	TGCGCCAGCAGCTTGGAGGGGGTTGGCCTGGGCACAGATACGCAGTATTTT	CASSLEGVGLGTDTQYF
TRBV6-5	NA	TRBJ1-2	few	TGTGCCAGCAGTTATTCGGGGTTAGCTAACTATGGCTACACCTTC	CASSYSGLANYGYTF
TRBV7-2	NA	TRBJ1-1	NA	TGTGCCAGCAGCCCTAGGGGAACCCACACTGAAGCTTTCTTT	CASSPRGTHTEAFF
TRBV7-2	NA	TRBJ2-7	NA	TGTGCCAGCAGCTTACTCGACTTTTACCTTAACGAGCAGTACTTC	CASSLLDFYLNEQYF
TRBV18	NA	TRBJ1-2	NA	TGTGCCAGCTCATCCCGACAGGACAGCTATGGCTACACCTTC	CASSSRQDSYGYTF
TRBV9	TRBD1	TRBJ2-3	NA	TGTGCCAGCAGCGTTGCTCCGGGACAGGGTTACTCAAGAGATACGCAGTATTTT	CASSVAPGQGYSRDTQYF
TRBV19	NA	TRBJ2-7	NA	TGTGCCAGTAGGCTAAGGGGGGGAGACTCCTACGAGCAGTACTTC	CASRLRGGDSYEQYF
TRBV19	NA	TRBJ1-1	NA	TGTGCCAGTAGTATTGTAGGAGGGAACACTGAAGCTTTCTTT	CASSIVGGNTEAFF
TRBV9	TRBD2	TRBJ2-2	NA	TGTGCCAGCAGCGCCTCTGAGACTAGCGCTGCGGTCACCGGGGAGCTGTTTTTT	CASSASETSAAVTGELFF
TRBV11-2	NA	TRBJ2-6	NA	TGTGCCAGCGGGAGCTCTGGGGCCAACGTCCTGACTTTC	CASGSSGANVLTF
TRBV18	NA	TRBJ1-5	once	TGTGCCAGCTCACCAGCGGGGGCGGAACAGCCCCAGCATTTT	CASSPAGAEQPQHF
TRBV10-3	NA	TRBJ1-3	NA	TGTGCCATCAGTGAGTCGGAGATCCGAAACACCATATATTTT	CAISESEIRNTIYF
TRBV28	NA	TRBJ1-2	NA	TGTGCCAGCAGTCCGCCGACACGGATCAATGGCTACACCTTC	CASSPPTRINGYTF
TRBV2	NA	TRBJ2-5	NA	TGTGCCAGCAGGGGGGGTAGTTTAGAGACCCAGTACTTC	CASRGGSLETQYF
TRBV2	NA	TRBJ2-7	once	TGTGCCAGCAGGCGTGAGTACGAGCAGTACTTC	CASRREYEQYF
TRBV27	NA	TRBJ2-7	NA	TGTGCCAGCACCACCTTGGTACAGGTCGGCGAGCAGTACTTC	CASTTLVQVGEQYF
TRBV6-5	TRBD1	TRBJ1-1	NA	TGTGCCAGCAGTTCCGACAGGGCCGACACTGAAGCTTTCTTT	CASSSDRADTEAFF
TRBV5-1	NA	TRBJ1-4	NA	TGCGCCAGCAGCAACGGACAGAAGAATGAAAAACTGTTTTTT	CASSNGQKNEKLFF
TRBV23-1	TRBD1	TRBJ2-7	NA	TGCGCCAGCAGTGAATCGACAGGGACAGAAGCTTGCGAGCAGTACTTC	CASSESTGTEACEQYF
TRBV2	NA	TRBJ1-5	NA	TGTGCCAGCAGCCCGACAGATTTTCAGCCCCAGCATTTT	CASSPTDFQPQHF
TRBV21-1	NA	TRBJ2-2	few	TGTGCCAGCAGCAATGGGACAGGGACCGGGGAGCTGTTTTTT	CASSNGTGTGELFF
TRBV23-1	NA	TRBJ1-6	NA	TGCGCCAGCAGTTCAGACAGGAATGTAAATTCACCCCTCCACTTT	CASSSDRNVNSPLHF
TRBV5-4	TRBD2	TRBJ2-1	NA	TGTGCCAGCAGGGAGGGAAGAGGGAGGGCCCCCGATGAGCAGTTCTTC	CASREGRGRAPDEQFF
TRBV27	NA	TRBJ1-1	NA	TGTGCCAGCAGTTTAGAGTCCGTCTCCACTGAAGCTTTCTTT	CASSLESVSTEAFF
TRBV6-2/TRBV6-3	TRBD2	TRBJ2-7	once	TGTGCCAGCAGTTACGATGGGACTAGCAACGAGCAGTACTTC	CASSYDGTSNEQYF
TRBV5-6	TRBD2	TRBJ2-2	NA	TGTGCCAGCAGCTTGGGTCTAGCGGGAGGGCCTGACACCGGGGAGCTGTTTTTT	CASSLGLAGGPDTGELFF
TRBV30	NA	TRBJ1-3	NA	TGTGCCTGGACCACGGGGGAAAGAAACACCATATATTTT	CAWTTGERNTIYF
TRBV7-2	TRBD1	TRBJ1-1	once	TGTGCCAGCAGCGGCAGGGGACAGGGGAACACTGAAGCTTTCTTT	CASSGRGQGNTEAFF
TRBV28	TRBD2	TRBJ2-7	NA	TGTGCCAGCAGTCCCCGAAGGGGCGGGAGACCCTACGAGCAGTACTTC	CASSPRRGGRPYEQYF
TRBV7-6	TRBD2	TRBJ2-2	NA	TGTGCCAGCAGCTTAGTTCCTAGCGGATACACCGGGGAGCTGTTTTTT	CASSLVPSGYTGELFF